These 3 T cell receptor beta chains originate from one sample sequenced in a study of cytomegalovirus exposure and HLA in healthy donors. PCR primers comprised 60 Vbeta and 13 Jbeta primers. TCRdb's copy holds only in-frame clones and misses some; the assay was immunoSEQ multiplex PCR. This table holds more than 85,000 clones, around 81% found once. The sample taken for sequencing was PBMCs. These receptors all come from a woman under 40 in good health and CMV-seronegative.

The genes are TRBV18 and TRBJ1-1; 9 positions match TRBD1. The junction had 9 bases not matched to a gene; V was cut back by 4 bases and J by 6 bases. CDR1 KGHSH and CDR2 LQKENI come from the germline V gene. This CDR3 contains 15 residues. The CDR3 DNA reads TGTGCCAGCTCACGGGATGGACAGGGGAGCGCTGAAGCTTTCTTT. Protein sequence: CASSRDGQGSAEAFF.

The rearrangement joins TRBV4-1 to TRBJ2-1; 13 bases map to TRBD2. V was clipped by 4 bases and J by 6 bases; unmatched bases: 6. Looked up from germline, CDR1 is MGHRA and CDR2 is YSYEKL. The CDR3 is 16 amino acids. The CDR3 DNA follows: TGCGCCAGCAGCCCGGGACTAGCGGGATCAGGCAATGAGCAGTTCTTC. As protein: CASSPGLAGSGNEQFF.

The chain uses TRBV4-2 and TRBJ2-7, with 10 positions matching TRBD2. This CDR3 comprises 16 residues. Germline CDR1 reads LGHNA; CDR2 reads YNFKEQ. Trimming cost V 1 base and J 4 bases; bases outside gene matches: 7. CDR3 DNA: TGTGCCAGCAGCCAAGCCTCCTTAGCGGGAGGATACGAGCAGTACTTC. Translated, it gives CASSQASLAGGYEQYF.